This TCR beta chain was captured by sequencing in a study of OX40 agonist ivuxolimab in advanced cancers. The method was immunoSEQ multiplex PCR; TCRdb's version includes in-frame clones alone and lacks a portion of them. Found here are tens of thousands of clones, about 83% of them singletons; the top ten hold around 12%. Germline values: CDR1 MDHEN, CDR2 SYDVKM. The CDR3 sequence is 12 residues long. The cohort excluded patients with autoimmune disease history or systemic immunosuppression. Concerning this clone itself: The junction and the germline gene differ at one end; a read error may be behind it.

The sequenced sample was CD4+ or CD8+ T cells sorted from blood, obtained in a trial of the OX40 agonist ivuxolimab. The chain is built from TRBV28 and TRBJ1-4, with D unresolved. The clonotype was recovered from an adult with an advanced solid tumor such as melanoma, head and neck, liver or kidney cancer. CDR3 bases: TGTGCCAGCAGTTTATCTAATGGAAAACTGTTTTTT. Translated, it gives CASSLSNGKLFF.